A selection of T cell receptor beta chains follows, all from one sample in a study of identical twins. TCRdb re-called the 5' RACE reads through MiXCR, storing one row per CDR3 protein. Of 200,000 to 250,000 distinct CDR3 sequences in the sample, about 13% were seen once. These data also featured in a second study, about yellow fever vaccine responses in identical twins.

Source material: memory (CD45RO+) T cells sorted from blood. The origin of the receptors is a young woman in good health. The conserved cysteine and the conserved F or W are not part of the CDR3 here. A D gene is named only where the DNA matches it firmly.

V: TRBV24-1
D: TRBD1
CDR3: ATRGTGGSTDTQY

V: TRBV5-1
D: -
CDR3: ASSRGLAVNYNEQF

V: TRBV7-8
D: TRBD1
CDR3: ASSTGTGGSTEAF

V: TRBV5-1
D: -
CDR3: ASRKSADILQETQY

V: TRBV7-2
D: TRBD1
CDR3: ASSLRTGTGYYEQY

V: TRBV20-1
D: TRBD2
CDR3: SGLAGATDEQY

V: TRBV12-3/TRBV12-4
D: TRBD2
CDR3: ASGLAGGRDTQY

V: TRBV28
D: TRBD1
CDR3: ASSFWGQGASGANVLT

V: TRBV6-5
D: TRBD1
CDR3: ASSYVSGQGGHGYT

V: TRBV6-5
D: -
CDR3: ASSTSGQPQH

V: TRBV12-5
D: -
CDR3: ASGLGTRGASTDTQY

V: TRBV20-1
D: -
CDR3: SARDSQGADEQF

V: TRBV5-6
D: -
CDR3: ASSFGGSSQPQH

V: TRBV20-1
D: TRBD2
CDR3: CASIPKTSGQETQY

V: TRBV6-2/TRBV6-3
D: -
CDR3: ASSYSIMPGDFSKNNEQF

V: TRBV7-9
D: TRBD1
CDR3: ASSLGQGAIYGYT

V: TRBV11-1
D: -
CDR3: ASSLGGAGELF

V: TRBV4-2
D: TRBD1
CDR3: ASSQDQGARETQY

V: TRBV28
D: -
CDR3: ASEGTQWNNEQF

V: TRBV5-1
D: TRBD1
CDR3: ASSDRDRQY

V: TRBV28
D: TRBD1
CDR3: ASSGQEVDFVNSPLH

V: TRBV20-1
D: -
CDR3: SAARNTGELF

V: TRBV7-7
D: -
CDR3: ASSWDFTGELF

V: TRBV9
D: -
CDR3: ASSADGSTDTQY

V: TRBV25-1
D: TRBD2
CDR3: ASSALAGITDTQY

V: TRBV6-1
D: -
CDR3: ASRTSESSYNEQF

V: TRBV7-2
D: TRBD2
CDR3: ASSRIAGVGDTQY

V: TRBV20-1
D: TRBD1
CDR3: SAGRGTGNREQY

V: TRBV11-2
D: TRBD2
CDR3: ASSLDGLAARETQY

V: TRBV7-7
D: -
CDR3: ASSGGTANTGELF

V: TRBV7-6
D: TRBD1
CDR3: ASSLGATGWETQY

V: TRBV10-3
D: TRBD1
CDR3: ATPGQVVTGELF

V: TRBV3-1
D: TRBD2
CDR3: ASNQGLAGTDTQY

V: TRBV12-3/TRBV12-4
D: -
CDR3: ASSFSRGAGELF

V: TRBV29-1
D: -
CDR3: SGTLVDTQY

V: TRBV24-1
D: -
CDR3: ATGRTRSEQF

V: TRBV14
D: TRBD1
CDR3: ASSQDRGTVDTEAF

V: TRBV7-2
D: -
CDR3: ASSLGWGTGELF

V: TRBV5-6
D: -
CDR3: ASGPERNYEQY

V: TRBV7-9
D: TRBD1
CDR3: ASSLRTGKTYEQY

V: TRBV9
D: -
CDR3: ASSVGLEGTYEQY

V: TRBV6-5
D: -
CDR3: ASSSINEQF

V: TRBV7-9
D: -
CDR3: ASSLGMGRNTEAF

V: TRBV19
D: -
CDR3: ASRLRGGEGTDTQY

V: TRBV5-1
D: -
CDR3: ASSSTGTGYEQY

V: TRBV4-2
D: TRBD2
CDR3: ASSQDWTSGGHPKGIQY

V: TRBV6-6
D: -
CDR3: ASGQSVTSGYT

V: TRBV20-1
D: TRBD2
CDR3: SARNAGGQDEQF

V: TRBV10-2
D: -
CDR3: ASSESWGSEQY

V: TRBV7-6
D: TRBD2
CDR3: ASSLASSGGNNEQF

V: TRBV3-1
D: TRBD2
CDR3: ASSPLGGGSTDTQY

V: TRBV15
D: -
CDR3: ATSRDVQEYEQY

V: TRBV12-3/TRBV12-4
D: TRBD1
CDR3: ASSAGTGQTQY